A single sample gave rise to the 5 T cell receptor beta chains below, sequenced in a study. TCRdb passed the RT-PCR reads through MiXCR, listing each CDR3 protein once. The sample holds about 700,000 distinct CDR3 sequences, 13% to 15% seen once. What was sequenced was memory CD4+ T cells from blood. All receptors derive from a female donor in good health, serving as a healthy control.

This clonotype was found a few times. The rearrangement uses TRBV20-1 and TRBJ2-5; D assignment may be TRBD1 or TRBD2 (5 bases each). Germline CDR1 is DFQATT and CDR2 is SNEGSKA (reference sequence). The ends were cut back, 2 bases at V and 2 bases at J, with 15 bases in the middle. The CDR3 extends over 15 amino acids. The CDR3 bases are TGCAGTGCTAGACTTTTTGGGGGACGGCAAGAGACCCAGTACTTC. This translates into CSARLFGGRQETQYF.

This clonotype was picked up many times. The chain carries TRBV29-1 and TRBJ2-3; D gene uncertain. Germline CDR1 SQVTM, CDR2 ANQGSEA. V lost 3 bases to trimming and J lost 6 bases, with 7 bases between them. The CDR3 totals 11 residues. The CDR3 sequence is CSVDMGDTQYF. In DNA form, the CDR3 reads TGCAGCGTTGACATGGGTGATACGCAGTATTTT.

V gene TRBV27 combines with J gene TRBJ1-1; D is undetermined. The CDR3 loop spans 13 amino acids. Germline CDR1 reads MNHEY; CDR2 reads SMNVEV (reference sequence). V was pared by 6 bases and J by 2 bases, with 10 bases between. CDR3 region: CASRDFLNTEAFF. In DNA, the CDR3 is TGTGCCAGCAGAGATTTTTTAAACACTGAAGCTTTCTTT.

Here the CDR3 reads CSLRGGPYEQYF. The CDR3 DNA is TGCAGCCTTCGGGGGGGGCCCTACGAGCAGTACTTC. The chain employs TRBV20-1 and TRBJ2-7; 8 nucleotides agree with TRBD2. CDR1 and CDR2 (germline): DFQATT, SNEGSKA (reference sequence). This CDR3 contains 12 residues.

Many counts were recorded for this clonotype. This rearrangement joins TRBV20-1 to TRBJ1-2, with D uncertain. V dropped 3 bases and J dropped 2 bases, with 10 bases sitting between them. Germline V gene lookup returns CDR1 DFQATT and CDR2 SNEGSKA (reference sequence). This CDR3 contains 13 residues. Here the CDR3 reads CSASDYRNYGYTF. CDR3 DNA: TGCAGTGCTAGTGACTACAGAAACTATGGCTACACCTTC.